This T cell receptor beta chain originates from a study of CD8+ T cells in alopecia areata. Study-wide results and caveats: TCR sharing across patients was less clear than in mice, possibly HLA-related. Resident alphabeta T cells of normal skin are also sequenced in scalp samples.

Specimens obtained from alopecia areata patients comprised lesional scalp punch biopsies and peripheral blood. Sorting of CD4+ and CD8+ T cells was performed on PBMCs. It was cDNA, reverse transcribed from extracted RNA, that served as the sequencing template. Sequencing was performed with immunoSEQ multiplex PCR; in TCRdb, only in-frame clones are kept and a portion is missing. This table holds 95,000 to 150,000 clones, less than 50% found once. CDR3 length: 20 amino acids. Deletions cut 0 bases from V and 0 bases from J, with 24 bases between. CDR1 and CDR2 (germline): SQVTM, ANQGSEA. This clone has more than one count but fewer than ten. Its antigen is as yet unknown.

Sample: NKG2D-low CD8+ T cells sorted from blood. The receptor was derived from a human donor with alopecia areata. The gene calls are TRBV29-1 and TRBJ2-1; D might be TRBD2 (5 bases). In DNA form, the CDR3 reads TGCAGCGTTGAAGATATGGTTCCCGGTGGGAGCTCAAGCTCCTACAATGAGCAGTTCTTC. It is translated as CSVEDMVPGGSSSSYNEQFF.